These 19 T cell receptor beta chains share one sample of origin, sequenced in a study of human T cells and chemical hapten exposure. As for time point: patch test 1, 2 weeks after DPC sensitization. Treatment reported: therapeutic diphenylcyclopropenone sensitization with weekly scalp DPC. TCRdb independently ran MiXCR on the RACE reads; one entry per CDR3 protein. The sample consists of about 69,000 distinct CDR3 sequences, 25% to 40% of them appearing once. The sequencing here drew on whole blood, taken in connection with sensitization to the hapten diphenylcyclopropenone (DPC). These receptors were taken from a man aged 35 to 55 with alopecia areata. Some clones in this sample may be carry-over from other donors' samples.

The chain has TRBV5-6 and TRBJ2-2; 7 bases agree with TRBD2. With 1 base clipped from V and 1 base from J, the junction kept 4 bases outside the gene matches. This CDR3 contains 16 residues. CDR1 and CDR2 from the germline V gene are SGHDT and YYEEEE. For the CDR3, the DNA is TGTGCCAGCAGCTTGATCGCTAGCGGGAACACCGGGGAGCTGTTTTTT. Amino acids: CASSLIASGNTGELFF.

The chain has TRBV3-1 and TRBJ2-1, with 7 positions matching TRBD2. Germline CDR1 reads LGHDT; CDR2 reads YNNKEL (reference sequence). The CDR3 is 19 residues long. The ends lost 1 base at V and 6 bases at J; junction bases unmatched: 18. DNA of the CDR3: TGTGCCAGCAGCCAAGGGTCGAGACGGCGGGAGTCGAGGGGCAATGAGCAGTTCTTC. Amino acids: CASSQGSRRRESRGNEQFF.

This clonotype was found a few times. The chain joins TRBV6-5 to TRBJ1-5; TRBD1 agrees at 7 bases. The germline gives CDR1 MNHEY, CDR2 SVGAGI. There are 14 residues in the CDR3. V lost 4 bases and J lost 5; bases outside the gene matches: 5. In DNA form, the CDR3 reads TGTGCCAGCAGTTTACAGGGGAAGGATCAGCCCCAGCATTTT. Amino acid sequence: CASSLQGKDQPQHF.

The chain joins TRBV18 to TRBJ1-1; no firm D call. The CDR3 covers 13 residues. V was clipped by 2 bases and J by 2 bases, with 6 bases between them. Germline V gene lookup returns CDR1 KGHSH and CDR2 LQKENI. The CDR3 here is CASSPKGNTEAFF. CDR3 nucleotides: TGTGCCAGCTCACCAAAGGGTAACACTGAAGCTTTCTTT.

The CDR3 reads CASSPLAGGEQFF. The CDR3 DNA is TGTGCCAGCAGCCCCCTAGCGGGAGGCGAGCAGTTCTTC. The V gene is TRBV3-1, the J gene TRBJ2-1; 11 bases agree with TRBD2. Germline V gene data show CDR1 as LGHDT and CDR2 as YNNKEL (reference sequence). Trimming at V came to 4 bases and at J to 10 bases, leaving 3 bases not matched to a gene. The CDR3 covers 13 residues.

This clonotype came up a few times. V is TRBV20-1 and J is TRBJ2-5; TRBD2 matches at 11 bases. This CDR3 has 18 residues. Germline loops: CDR1 DFQATT, CDR2 SNEGSKA (reference sequence). V lost 3 bases, J lost 1 base, and 13 bases stayed unmatched. CDR3 sequence (DNA): TGCAGTGCTAGCCAATTATCCGGGACTAGCGGCCTCCAAGAGACCCAGTACTTC. Translation: CSASQLSGTSGLQETQYF.

The chain links TRBV2 to TRBJ2-4; D is uncertain. This CDR3 is built from 12 residues. The V and J ends lost 7 bases and 6 bases respectively, with 10 bases between them. Germline V gene data show CDR1 as SNHLY and CDR2 as FYNNEI. Here the CDR3 DNA reads TGTGCCAGCATATACCGCGGAAACATTCAGTACTTC. Protein: CASIYRGNIQYF.

The chain couples TRBV10-2 to TRBJ1-1; D gene uncertain. V gave up 3 bases and J gave up 1 base, with 6 bases separating them. Germline lookup yields CDR1 WSHSY and CDR2 SAAADI. The length of the CDR3 is 13 residues. In DNA form, the CDR3 reads TGCGCCAGCAGTGATACGGGGAACACTGAAGCTTTCTTT. It specifies CASSDTGNTEAFF.

The chain combines TRBV27 with TRBJ2-7, with TRBD2 matching 10 bases. V dropped 6 bases and J dropped 2; count of bases not matched to a gene: 4. From germline, CDR1 is MNHEY and CDR2 SMNVEV (reference sequence). The CDR3 contains 14 residues. DNA of the CDR3: TGTGCCAGCAGGCGCGGGACTAGCGCCTACGAGCAGTACTTC. This gives the protein CASRRGTSAYEQYF.

J is TRBJ2-7 and V is TRBV27; 7 nucleotides match TRBD1. The CDR3 is 14 amino acids. The germline V gene encodes CDR1 MNHEY and CDR2 SMNVEV (reference sequence). After removal of 4 bases from V and 2 bases from J, the junction contained 5 bases not matched to a gene. As DNA, the CDR3 is TGTGCCAGCAGTTACCTGGACAGGCCCTACGAGCAGTACTTC. It is translated as CASSYLDRPYEQYF.

This clonotype was seen only a few times. The chain joins TRBV7-9 to TRBJ2-7; tentatively, D is TRBD2 (8 bases). This CDR3 comprises 17 residues. Germline CDR1 and CDR2: SEHNR and FQNEAQ (reference sequence). The V gene lost 1 base and the J gene lost 2 bases, with 18 bases spanning the gap. The CDR3 DNA reads TGTGCCAGCAGCTTAGGTTTAGCGGGACAGATCGCCTACGAGCAGTACTTC. It yields the protein CASSLGLAGQIAYEQYF.

The J gene is TRBJ2-1, the V gene TRBV20-1; 7 nucleotides align to TRBD2. Germline V gives CDR1 DFQATT, CDR2 SNEGSKA (reference sequence). V lost 0 bases to trimming and J lost 4 bases; unmatched junction nucleotides: 6. The CDR3 is 15 residues long. The CDR3 spells CSARDGGRVYNEQFF. The DNA of the CDR3 is TGCAGTGCTAGAGACGGTGGGAGGGTGTACAATGAGCAGTTCTTC.

In the case of this clonotype: The germline gene is not matched at one end of the junction; a read error may be the cause. The rearrangement uses TRBV6-6 and TRBJ1-1; D is possibly TRBD1 (6 bases). The CDR3 has 14 amino acids. Germline CDR1 and CDR2: MNHNY and SVGAGI (reference sequence). CDR3 sequence reads: CASSYEGGNPEAFF. CDR3 DNA sequence: TGTGCCAGCAGTTACGAGGGGGGGAACCCTGAAGCTTTCTTT.

This clonotype was found a few times. The chain employs TRBV6-5 and TRBJ2-7, with 7 bases matching TRBD2. In germline, CDR1 is MNHEY, CDR2 SVGAGI. Germline trimming cut 4 bases from V and 2 bases from J; bases unmatched to any gene: 11. The CDR3 is made up of 16 amino acids. The CDR3 DNA follows: TGTGCCAGCAGTTCCCAACTACCGGGAGGTACCTACGAGCAGTACTTC. It translates to CASSSQLPGGTYEQYF.

The chain couples TRBV10-3 to TRBJ2-3; 11 bases are shared with TRBD2. The CDR3 has 17 residues. The germline V gene encodes CDR1 ENHRY and CDR2 SYGVKD. V lost 6 bases and J lost 0; bases outside the gene matches: 8. The CDR3 protein is CAIRGSGTSGSTDTQYF. The DNA for the CDR3 is TGTGCCATCAGGGGATCCGGGACTAGCGGAAGCACAGATACGCAGTATTTT.

This clonotype was observed a handful of times. V and J are TRBV20-1 and TRBJ2-5; 10 nucleotides match TRBD2. The V gene end was trimmed by 5 bases and the J gene end by 3 bases; junction bases not matched to a gene: 6. Germline loops: CDR1 DFQATT, CDR2 SNEGSKA (reference sequence). The CDR3 is made up of 14 amino acids. Written as DNA, the CDR3 is TGCAGTGCTGATATCACTAGCGGGGAAGAGACCCAGTACTTC. Its protein is CSADITSGEETQYF.

This clonotype was detected only a few times. The chain joins TRBV20-1 to TRBJ1-5; 7 nucleotides line up with TRBD1. The germline CDR1 and CDR2 sequences are DFQATT and SNEGSKA (reference sequence). The CDR3 length is 14 residues. J was trimmed by 4 bases and V by 6 bases; bases with no gene match: 9. The chain's CDR3 is CSAKQGQLNQPQHF. CDR3 DNA sequence: TGCAGTGCCAAACAGGGACAGCTAAATCAGCCCCAGCATTTT.

This clonotype occurred a few times. V is TRBV12-3 or TRBV12-4 and J is TRBJ1-4; the D is unclear. The ends were cut back, 5 bases at V and 8 bases at J, with 6 bases in the middle. The CDR3 covers 11 residues. Written as DNA, the CDR3 is TGTGCCAGCAGTCACGCGGAAAAACTGTTTTTT. This gives the protein CASSHAEKLFF.

A few counts support this clonotype. The chain has TRBV18 and TRBJ2-3; the D is unclear. V was pared by 2 bases and J by 6 bases, with 6 bases between. The CDR3 length is 12 residues. The germline V gene encodes CDR1 KGHSH and CDR2 LQKENI. The CDR3 DNA follows: TGTGCCAGCTCACCAGGACGGGATACGCAGTATTTT. It specifies CASSPGRDTQYF.